This is a list of T cell receptor beta chains from one sample in a study of blood T cell repertoires in COVID-19. Here immunoSEQ multiplex PCR was the method, and the copy in TCRdb shows in-frame clones only, minus some. The sample lists about 120,000 clones; 82% were seen once. The material sequenced was peripheral blood. The receptors stem from a man aged 65-85 years with acute or convalescent COVID-19. CDR3s include the opening cysteine and the closing phenylalanine or tryptophan. The D gene is left open where the match is weak. Not all rows give a size; the values are once, few, many and, for expanded clones, a class.

length | J | size | D | V | DNA | CDR3
15 | TRBJ1-1 | . | . | TRBV11-1 | TGTGCCAGCAGCATAACCCAGGGCACTGGGACTGAAGCTTTCTTT | CASSITQGTGTEAFF
16 | TRBJ1-4 | once | . | TRBV12-5 | TGTGCTAGTGGTTTGGTACTTTGTTTGGGCAATGAAAAACTGTTTTTT | CASGLVLCLGNEKLFF
16 | TRBJ2-5 | . | TRBD1 | TRBV18 | TGTGCCAGCTCACCACCGACAGGGGCCCTCCAAGAGACCCAGTACTTC | CASSPPTGALQETQYF
14 | TRBJ2-5 | . | TRBD2 | TRBV27 | TGTGCCAGCAGTTTAGCTAGCGGGAGGGAGACCCAGTACTTC | CASSLASGRETQYF
15 | TRBJ1-3 | . | . | TRBV5-1 | TGCGCCAGCAGCCAGTATACAGAACCTGGAAACACCATATATTTT | CASSQYTEPGNTIYF
13 | TRBJ2-3 | . | TRBD1 | TRBV14 | TGTGCCAGCAGCCTGAGGGGGCCAGGCGCCCAGTATTTT | CASSLRGPGAQYF
17 | TRBJ2-3 | . | TRBD2 | TRBV3-1/TRBV3-2 | TGTGCCAGCAGCTCCCTTCCCGGGACTAGCGACGGGGATACGCAGTATTTT | CASSSLPGTSDGDTQYF
13 | TRBJ2-6 | . | . | TRBV12-3/TRBV12-4 | TGTGCCAGCCTCCGTTCTGGGGCCAACGTCCTGACTTTC | CASLRSGANVLTF
15 | TRBJ2-3 | . | TRBD1 | TRBV19 | TGTGCCAGTAGTTTCCGGGACAGGGGGGAGGATACGCAGTATTTT | CASSFRDRGEDTQYF
15 | TRBJ2-3 | medium-sized | TRBD2 | TRBV28 | TGTGCCAGCCACGAAGCGGGGGGGGAGTCAGATACGCAGTATTTT | CASHEAGGESDTQYF
12 | TRBJ1-2 | . | TRBD1 | TRBV10-2 | TGCGCCGCGGGACAGGGAATCTTCGGCTACACCTTC | CAAGQGIFGYTF
15 | TRBJ1-6 | . | . | TRBV5-1 | TGCGCCAGCAGATCCGGCGGCGAAACCAATTCACCCCTCCACTTT | CASRSGGETNSPLHF
16 | TRBJ2-2 | once | . | TRBV20-1 | TGCAGTGCTAGTTTTAGCGGACATTCCGCTGCCGGGGAGCTGTTTTTT | CSASFSGHSAAGELFF
15 | TRBJ2-7 | . | TRBD1 | TRBV7-9 | TGTGCCAGCAGCTCCCGACAGGGGTTGACCTACGAGCAGTACTTC | CASSSRQGLTYEQYF
12 | TRBJ1-2 | once | . | TRBV12-3/TRBV12-4 | TGTGCCAGCAGTTTAATGGCGGATGGCTACACCTTC | CASSLMADGYTF
14 | TRBJ2-7 | . | . | TRBV5-1 | TGCGCCAGCAGCTTGGGTGACAGGATCTACGAGCAGTACTTC | CASSLGDRIYEQYF
17 | TRBJ2-2 | . | TRBD2 | TRBV7-8 | TGTGCCAGCAGCTGGATAACTAGCGGGAGGATCACCGGGGAGCTGTTTTTT | CASSWITSGRITGELFF
12 | TRBJ2-1 | . | . | TRBV18 | TGTGCCAGCTCACCCCGTTCGGATGAGCAGTTCTTC | CASSPRSDEQFF
11 | TRBJ1-1 | once | . | TRBV19 | TGTGCCAGTGGCCGCGGCTCTGAAGCTTTCTTT | CASGRGSEAFF
14 | TRBJ1-6 | . | TRBD1 | TRBV10-3 | TGTGCCATCCAGGAACGACAGGGATATTCACCCCTCCACTTT | CAIQERQGYSPLHF
16 | TRBJ2-6 | . | . | TRBV24-1 | TGTGCCACCAGTGACCGACCAGGGTCTGGGGCCAACGTCCTGACTTTC | CATSDRPGSGANVLTF
16 | TRBJ1-3 | . | TRBD1 | TRBV5-1 | TGCGCCAGCAGCCGGGACAGGGGAAGAGCTGGAAACACCATATATTTT | CASSRDRGRAGNTIYF
15 | TRBJ2-7 | . | . | TRBV7-9 | TGTGCCAGCAGCTTAGATGGGGGCGGGAGCTCCGAGCAGTACTTC | CASSLDGGGSSEQYF
14 | TRBJ2-3 | . | TRBD1 | TRBV7-9 | TGTGCCAGCAGCCTAAGAGACAGGGCCGATACGCAGTATTTT | CASSLRDRADTQYF
14 | TRBJ2-2 | . | . | TRBV7-9 | TGTGCCAGCAGCTTTAAAGGGGGAACCGGGGAGCTGTTTTTT | CASSFKGGTGELFF
15 | TRBJ1-6 | . | TRBD1 | TRBV7-6 | TGTGCCAGCAGCTTAAGGGACAGGAATAATTCACCCCTCCACTTT | CASSLRDRNNSPLHF